Included here is one TCR beta chain sequence, with context. Measured with immunoSEQ multiplex PCR; TCRdb has only the in-frame clones, and not every one. This sample has about 170,000 clones, with 84% found just once. Participants were aged about 18 to 100 years from around 26 US areas. Clinical history as reported by participants underpinned cohort assignment. Recovered status in Cohort 3 required two negative PCRs, clearance, or symptom resolution. This specimen comes from a study of blood T cell repertoires in COVID-19. As for the study in general: Samples of COVID-19 (acute and convalescent) were obtained from the United States, Italy and Spain.

Sequencing used PBMCs or T cells enriched from blood (not recorded which). The source of this sequence is a man in his fifties or sixties who had recovered from COVID-19.

The CDR3: CASSVGGGINSPLHF. The DNA of the CDR3 is TGTGCCAGCAGCGTAGGGGGCGGCATAAATTCACCCCTCCACTTT. The gene calls are TRBV9 and TRBJ1-6; D is possibly TRBD1 (5 bases). Looked up from germline, CDR1 is SGDLS and CDR2 is YYNGEE. Deletions cut 0 bases from V and 7 bases from J, with 11 bases between. The CDR3 is made up of 15 amino acids.